The 32 T cell receptor beta chains below all came from one sample that was sequenced in a study of cytomegalovirus exposure and HLA in healthy donors. Sequencing used immunoSEQ multiplex PCR; TCRdb keeps in-frame clones, though not all of them. The data show 150,000 to 200,000 clones, about 80% seen once. Sample: PBMCs. The receptors come from a man in his late teens or twenties in good health and CMV-seropositive.

The table lists this clone with a count of one. In DNA form, the CDR3 reads TGTGCCAGCAGCCCCAATCGCGGGGGGGGAGAGACCCAGTACTTC. This translates into CASSPNRGGGETQYF. The rearrangement links TRBV7-2 to TRBJ2-5; TRBD2 matches at 9 bases. Germline CDR1 SGHTA, CDR2 FQGNSA. V trimming: 5 bases; J trimming: 4 bases; junction bases outside the gene matches: 8. This CDR3 region has 15 residues. The entire variable domain, with the rest obtained from reference TRBV7-2 and TRBJ2-5, is as follows: GAGVSQSPSNKVTEKGKDVELRCDPISGHTALYWYRQSLGQGLEFLIYFQGNSAPDKSGLPSDRFSAERTGGSVSTLTIQRTQQEDSAVYLCASSPNRGGGETQYFGPGTRLLVL.

DNA for the CDR3: TGCAGCGTTTCCGGGACTAGCGGGAGTTTGTCCTACGAGCAGTACTTC. It specifies CSVSGTSGSLSYEQYF. The chain joins TRBV29-1 to TRBJ2-7; 14 bases fit TRBD2. The junction had 7 bases not matched to a gene; V was cut back by 5 bases and J by 1 base. The germline V gene has CDR1 SQVTM and CDR2 ANQGSEA. The CDR3 consists of 16 residues.

This clone was detected only once. The chain recombines TRBV19 with TRBJ2-7; 8 bases are shared with TRBD1. J lost 2 bases, V lost 3 bases, and 0 bases had no gene match. Germline V CDR1 and CDR2: LNHDA, SQIVND (reference sequence). The CDR3 covers 13 residues. CDR3: CASSMTGAYEQYF. The DNA of the CDR3 is TGTGCCAGTAGTATGACAGGGGCCTACGAGCAGTACTTC.

This clone has a handful of counts. The chain carries TRBV6-4 and TRBJ2-1; TRBD2 agrees at 9 bases. V was pared by 4 bases and J by 9 bases, with 1 base of the junction left unmatched. This CDR3 is built from 12 residues. The V gene's germline CDR1 is MRHNA and CDR2 SNTAGT. The CDR3 is CASSGSGGEQFF. The CDR3 DNA sequence: TGTGCCAGCAGTGGTAGCGGGGGTGAGCAGTTCTTC.

This clone was seen repeatedly, ten times or more. In nucleotides, the CDR3 is TGTGCCTGGAGGGGACAGACCAACACCGGGGAGCTGTTTTTT. Its protein is CAWRGQTNTGELFF. This rearrangement joins TRBV30 to TRBJ2-2, with 7 nucleotides matching TRBD1. Germline CDR1 GTSNPN, CDR2 SVGIG (reference sequence). Unmatched junction bases numbered 3, after V lost 3 bases and J lost 2 bases. The CDR3 loop spans 14 amino acids.

The chain uses TRBV7-3 and TRBJ2-6; D is uncertain. This CDR3 has 15 amino acids. Germline V gene data show CDR1 as SGHTA and CDR2 as FQGTGA. Trimming removed 4 bases from V and 4 bases from J, with 11 bases in between. The CDR3 reads CASSSPGPGANVLTF. The CDR3 DNA is TGTGCCAGCAGCTCCCCTGGGCCCGGGGCCAACGTCCTGACTTTC.

This chain uses TRBV27 with TRBJ2-5, with 8 nucleotides matching TRBD1. The length of the CDR3 is 16 residues. Germline CDR1 reads MNHEY; CDR2 reads SMNVEV (reference sequence). The V segment lost 11 bases and the J segment 2 bases; nucleotides outside the gene matches: 16. Here the CDR3 DNA reads TGTGCCCGCCCTCGACAGGGGTGCACCTTTCAAGAGACCCAGTACTTC. Protein sequence: CARPRQGCTFQETQYF.

V is TRBV6-5 and J is TRBJ1-2; 10 nucleotides line up with TRBD1. Germline V gene lookup returns CDR1 MNHEY and CDR2 SVGAGI. The trim removed 4 bases at V and 8 bases at J, leaving 13 bases unmatched. The CDR3 has 16 residues. CDR3 in amino acids: CASSLTGTGENRGYTF. CDR3 DNA: TGTGCCAGCAGTTTGACCGGGACAGGGGAGAATCGGGGCTACACCTTC.

This chain links TRBV19 with TRBJ2-7; D might be TRBD1 (6 bases). Trimming removed 2 bases at V and 7 bases at J, with 12 bases between. CDR1 and CDR2 (germline): LNHDA, SQIVND (reference sequence). The CDR3 totals 13 residues. The CDR3 loop reads CASSILPGTEQYF. In DNA, the CDR3 is TGTGCCAGTAGTATACTCCCCGGGACAGAGCAGTACTTC.

The chain carries TRBV5-1 and TRBJ2-7; a possible D gene is TRBD1 (6 bases). V lost 1 base and J lost 4, with 18 bases in between. The CDR3 has 16 residues. Germline CDR1 and CDR2: SGHRS and YFSETQ. The CDR3 here is CASSLSLDRRLYEQYF. CDR3 nucleotide sequence: TGCGCCAGCAGCTTGTCTCTAGACAGGAGACTTTACGAGCAGTACTTC. Complete variable domain (other parts from reference TRBV5-1 and TRBJ2-7): KAGVTQTPRYLIKTRGQQVTLSCSPISGHRSVSWYQQTPGQGLQFLFEYFSETQRNKGNFPGRFSGRQFSNSRSEMNVSTLELGDSALYLCASSLSLDRRLYEQYFGPGTRLTVT.

The chain employs TRBV5-1 and TRBJ1-3; the D is unclear. Germline V CDR1 and CDR2: SGHRS, YFSETQ. The CDR3 sequence is 16 residues long. V lost 4 bases, J lost 4 bases, and 18 bases lay in between. CDR3 sequence reads: CASSPEVGLRGNTIYF. As DNA, the CDR3 is TGCGCCAGCAGCCCGGAGGTAGGGTTGAGAGGAAACACCATATATTTT.

The DNA for the CDR3 is TGTGCCAGCAGTTTTCGGCGGGAGGTCCCCTACGAGCAGTACTTC. Its translation: CASSFRREVPYEQYF. The chain recombines TRBV27 with TRBJ2-7; 8 bases are a match to TRBD2. J lost 2 bases, V lost 3 bases, and 6 bases had no gene match. This CDR3 spans 15 amino acids. CDR1 is MNHEY, CDR2 SMNVEV, per germline (reference sequence).

The sample holds a few counts of this clone. This sequence joins TRBV7-6 and TRBJ2-2; the D is unclear. V lost 4 bases and J 8 bases, leaving 5 bases between the germline ends. The CDR3 covers 11 residues. Germline CDR1 is SGHVS and CDR2 is FNYEAQ. The CDR3 is CASSSPGELFF. CDR3 nucleotide sequence: TGTGCCAGCAGCTCCCCAGGGGAGCTGTTTTTT.

The chain couples TRBV28 to TRBJ2-3, with D possibly being TRBD1 (5 bases). Germline CDR1 and CDR2: MDHEN and SYDVKM. CDR3 size: 10 residues. The CDR3 loop reads CPQGADTQYF. CDR3 sequence (DNA): TGTCCGCAGGGCGCAGATACGCAGTATTTT.

The V and J genes are TRBV27 and TRBJ1-2; no reliable D call. CDR3 length: 13 residues. V was clipped by 3 bases and J by 7 bases, with 12 bases between them. Germline V gene lookup returns CDR1 MNHEY and CDR2 SMNVEV (reference sequence). The CDR3 nucleotides are TGTGCCAGCAGTTTTGGTCCAATCGGTGGCTACACCTTC. Its translation is CASSFGPIGGYTF.

This clone was observed a single time. The chain is built from TRBV28 and TRBJ2-7; perhaps TRBD1 as D (6 bases). Germline V lookup: CDR1 MDHEN, CDR2 SYDVKM. The V end was cut by 6 bases, the J end by 9 bases, with 24 bases between. The CDR3 loop spans 15 amino acids. For the CDR3, the DNA is TGTGCCAGCAGCCCCAGGGGCCTCGAGGTGAAGGGGCAGTACTTC. Translated, it gives CASSPRGLEVKGQYF.

The CDR3, as DNA: TGTGCCAGTAGTGGGACAGCGATCATATATTTT. It specifies CASSGTAIIYF. The chain is built from TRBV19 and TRBJ1-3; 7 nucleotides line up with TRBD1. CDR3 length: 11 amino acids. With 5 bases clipped from V and 12 bases from J, the junction kept 4 bases outside the gene matches. CDR1 and CDR2 from the germline V gene are LNHDA and SQIVND (reference sequence). Together with reference TRBV19 and TRBJ1-3, the CDR3 gives the full variable domain: DGGITQSPKYLFRKEGQNVTLSCEQNLNHDAMYWYRQDPGQGLRLIYYSQIVNDFQKGDIAEGYSVSREKKESFPLTVTSAQKNPTAFYLCASSGTAIIYFGEGSWLTVV.

This chain uses TRBV7-9 with TRBJ1-2, with 7 bases that match TRBD1. Germline V gene data show CDR1 as SEHNR and CDR2 as FQNEAQ (reference sequence). With V trimmed by 4 bases and J by 3 bases, 5 bases remained unmatched. The CDR3 is made up of 14 amino acids. The CDR3 DNA follows: TGTGCCAGCAGCTCGACAGGGCTGGACTATGGCTACACCTTC. Translating it yields CASSSTGLDYGYTF.

The chain combines TRBV25-1 with TRBJ2-7; D not certain. Germline V lookup: CDR1 MGHDK, CDR2 SYGVNS. With 5 bases removed from V and 4 bases from J, the gap between germline ends came to 6 bases. The CDR3 runs 11 residues. The CDR3 is CASSPQYEQYF. CDR3 bases: TGTGCCAGCAGTCCCCAATACGAGCAGTACTTC.

The rearrangement links TRBV5-4 to TRBJ2-7; 9 bases are shared with TRBD1. The length of the CDR3 is 15 residues. V dropped 4 bases and J dropped 3; count of bases not matched to a gene: 8. In germline, CDR1 is SGHNT, CDR2 YYREEE (reference sequence). CDR3 region: CASSQHPGQGYEQYF. The CDR3 DNA follows: TGTGCCAGCAGCCAACACCCGGGACAGGGCTACGAGCAGTACTTC.

J is TRBJ1-2 and V is TRBV7-2, with TRBD1 matching 7 bases. CDR1 and CDR2 from the germline V gene are SGHTA and FQGNSA. V lost 1 base, J lost 4 bases, and 6 bases stayed unmatched. The CDR3 totals 15 residues. CDR3 residues: CASSLGGQGVYGYTF. Here the CDR3 DNA reads TGTGCCAGCAGCTTAGGGGGGCAGGGGGTCTATGGCTACACCTTC.

J is TRBJ1-1 and V is TRBV10-3, with 7 bases lining up with TRBD1. This CDR3 has 13 amino acids. Losses at the gene ends were 3 bases for V and 4 bases for J; bases not matched to a gene: 2. The V gene's germline CDR1 is ENHRY and CDR2 SYGVKD. CDR3 in DNA: TGTGCCATCAGTGACCAGGGGGTCACTGAAGCTTTCTTT. Its protein product is CAISDQGVTEAFF.

This clone was seen only once. The chain combines TRBV4-3 with TRBJ1-1, with 10 bases lining up with TRBD1. Germline V gives CDR1 LGHNA, CDR2 YSLEER. This CDR3 has 17 amino acids. Trimming removed 0 bases from V and 1 base from J; junction bases left unmatched: 5. The CDR3 DNA follows: TGCGCCAGCAGCCAAGAGTTAGGGGACAGGGGGAACACTGAAGCTTTCTTT. It encodes CASSQELGDRGNTEAFF.

This clone was found a few times. V usage is TRBV13 and J usage is TRBJ2-7, with D possibly matching TRBD1 (5 bases). Germline V gene lookup returns CDR1 PRHDT and CDR2 FYEKMQ (reference sequence). The ends were cut back, 1 base at V and 3 bases at J, with 10 bases in the middle. This CDR3 is 14 amino acids long. CDR3 region: CASSLEAQGYEQYF. CDR3 coding DNA: TGTGCCAGCAGCTTAGAAGCGCAGGGCTACGAGCAGTACTTC.

This clone was observed once. The chain uses TRBV7-2 and TRBJ2-7, with 8 bases identical to TRBD2. V was pared by 5 bases and J by 4 bases, with 4 bases of the junction left unmatched. The V gene's germline CDR1 is SGHTA and CDR2 FQGNSA. This CDR3 contains 13 residues. As DNA, the CDR3 is TGTGCCAGCAGCGAACCGGGAGGGTACGAGCAGTACTTC. This translates into CASSEPGGYEQYF. Drawing the rest from reference TRBV7-2 and TRBJ2-7, the complete variable domain is GAGVSQSPSNKVTEKGKDVELRCDPISGHTALYWYRQSLGQGLEFLIYFQGNSAPDKSGLPSDRFSAERTGGSVSTLTIQRTQQEDSAVYLCASSEPGGYEQYFGPGTRLTVT.

The chain links TRBV30 to TRBJ2-3; 12 bases agree with TRBD2. V trimming: 3 bases; J trimming: 6 bases; junction bases outside the gene matches: 10. In germline, CDR1 is GTSNPN, CDR2 SVGIG (reference sequence). CDR3 size: 16 residues. CDR3 nucleotides: TGTGCCTGGAGGGGGGGACTAGCGGGCTCATGGGATACGCAGTATTTT. It codes for CAWRGGLAGSWDTQYF.

The chain joins TRBV27 to TRBJ2-3; 7 bases are shared with TRBD1. Germline CDR1 is MNHEY and CDR2 is SMNVEV (reference sequence). This CDR3 has 14 amino acids. Losses at the gene ends were 8 bases for V and 5 bases for J; bases not matched to a gene: 10. The CDR3 spells CASGAGTVVDTQYF. The DNA for the CDR3 is TGTGCCAGCGGAGCCGGGACAGTGGTAGATACGCAGTATTTT.

The chain uses TRBV4-1 and TRBJ2-7, with D perhaps TRBD1 (7 bases). Trimming cost V 4 bases and J 0 bases, with 10 bases left between them. The CDR3 has 14 residues. CDR1 and CDR2 (germline): MGHRA, YSYEKL. CDR3 residues: CASSPGGSSYEQYF. The CDR3 region has the DNA TGCGCCAGCAGCCCAGGGGGGAGCTCCTACGAGCAGTACTTC.

This clone was detected a few times. The rearrangement links TRBV30 to TRBJ1-5, with 8 bases matching TRBD1. Losses at the gene ends were 5 bases for V and 9 bases for J; bases not matched to a gene: 9. Germline V lookup: CDR1 GTSNPN, CDR2 SVGIG (reference sequence). CDR3 length: 13 residues. The CDR3 region has the DNA TGTGCCTGGGGCGGACAGGGCGAGGGGCCCCAGCATTTT. Its protein product is CAWGGQGEGPQHF.

This chain connects TRBV18 to TRBJ1-1; TRBD1 agrees at 8 bases. CDR1 KGHSH and CDR2 LQKENI come from the germline V gene. The CDR3 has 12 amino acids. Trimming at V came to 8 bases and at J to 2 bases, leaving 1 base not matched to a gene. The CDR3 here is CASGQGNTEAFF. The CDR3, as DNA: TGTGCCAGCGGACAGGGAAACACTGAAGCTTTCTTT.

The chain recombines TRBV5-1 with TRBJ2-3; the D gene is possibly TRBD2 (5 bases). This CDR3 is built from 13 residues. In germline, CDR1 is SGHRS, CDR2 YFSETQ. V was clipped by 5 bases and J by 10 bases, with 17 bases between them. Here the CDR3 reads CASREATGVAQYF. CDR3 nucleotides: TGCGCCAGCAGGGAGGCGACCGGAGTCGCGCAGTATTTT. The whole variable domain, filled in from reference TRBV5-1 and TRBJ2-3, reads KAGVTQTPRYLIKTRGQQVTLSCSPISGHRSVSWYQQTPGQGLQFLFEYFSETQRNKGNFPGRFSGRQFSNSRSEMNVSTLELGDSALYLCASREATGVAQYFGPGTRLTVL.

This clone was seen only a few times. The J gene is TRBJ1-4, the V gene TRBV6-6, with 8 bases lining up with TRBD1. Trimming removed 6 bases from V and 8 bases from J; junction bases left unmatched: 8. The CDR3 sequence is 14 residues long. Per the germline V gene, CDR1 is MNHNY and CDR2 is SVGAGI (reference sequence). The chain's CDR3 is CASRDRGFEEKLFF. In DNA, the CDR3 is TGTGCCAGCAGAGACAGGGGATTCGAGGAAAAACTGTTTTTT.